These T cell receptor beta chains were read from a single sample in a study of cytotoxic CD8 clonotypes in ibrutinib-treated CLL. Sequenced by immunoSEQ multiplex PCR; TCRdb stores in-frame clones only, minus some. The sample carries 250,000 to 350,000 clones, roughly 76% recorded once. The material sequenced was PBMCs, taken at disease progression, from a patient treated with ibrutinib. The origin of the receptors is a human donor with chronic lymphocytic leukemia. The CDR3 runs from the conserved cysteine through the conserved F or W. The order of the fields is V gene, clone size, J gene, D gene, CDR3 protein, CDR3 DNA. D genes are given only for firm matches. Rows may omit the clone size; those that give it use once, few, many or a size class.

TRBV11-2	.	TRBJ2-7	.	CASSLVGGHYEQYF	TGTGCCAGCAGCTTAGTTGGAGGGCACTACGAGCAGTACTTC
TRBV6-4	.	TRBJ1-6	.	CASRENDSSYNSPLHF	TGTGCCAGCAGAGAGAACGACAGCTCCTATAATTCACCCCTCCACTTT
TRBV25-1	.	TRBJ1-2	.	CASSVRGDYGYTF	TGTGCCAGCAGTGTTAGGGGCGACTATGGCTACACCTTC
TRBV10-3	.	TRBJ1-1	.	CAIGGLREAFF	TGTGCCATCGGGGGGCTCCGTGAAGCTTTCTTT
TRBV7-9	.	TRBJ1-5	.	CASSHSLSNQPQHF	TGTGCCAGCAGCCATAGTCTTAGCAATCAGCCCCAGCATTTT
TRBV10-3	.	TRBJ2-3	TRBD2	CAIKKTSGRLPDTQYF	TGTGCCATCAAAAAAACTAGCGGGAGGTTGCCAGATACGCAGTATTTT
TRBV7-8	.	TRBJ2-5	TRBD1	CASSFDRVETQYF	TGTGCCAGCAGCTTCGACAGGGTTGAGACCCAGTACTTC
TRBV5-4	.	TRBJ2-7	TRBD2	CASSFDPSGRAREQYF	TGTGCCAGCAGCTTCGATCCTAGCGGGAGGGCAAGGGAGCAGTACTTC
TRBV18	.	TRBJ2-5	TRBD1	CASSLDRGSVETQYF	TGTGCCAGCTCACTAGACAGGGGATCGGTTGAGACCCAGTACTTC
TRBV7-3	.	TRBJ1-3	.	CASSRSGSGNTIYF	TGTGCCAGCAGCAGAAGTGGATCTGGAAACACCATATATTTT
TRBV4-1	.	TRBJ2-5	.	CASSHPQGGQSRRQETQYF	TGCGCCAGCAGCCATCCCCAAGGTGGACAGAGCCGCCGGCAAGAGACCCAGTACTTC
TRBV2	.	TRBJ1-2	.	CASSEIDRRGGYTF	TGTGCCAGCAGTGAGATCGACCGAAGGGGCGGCTACACCTTC
TRBV29-1	.	TRBJ2-5	.	CSVEEGNQETQYF	TGCAGCGTTGAGGAAGGGAACCAAGAGACCCAGTACTTC
TRBV6-1	.	TRBJ1-1	.	CASSDSWSEAFF	TGTGCCAGCAGTGACAGCTGGTCTGAAGCTTTCTTT
TRBV10-2	.	TRBJ2-1	TRBD2	CAIVAGSSYNEQFF	TGCGCCATCGTAGCGGGGAGCTCCTACAATGAGCAGTTCTTC
TRBV19	.	TRBJ2-3	.	CASSITGTADTQYF	TGTGCCAGTAGTATAACAGGGACGGCAGATACGCAGTATTTT
TRBV2	.	TRBJ2-7	.	CASSPVSDSTYEQYF	TGTGCCAGCAGCCCGGTCTCTGACAGTACCTACGAGCAGTACTTC
TRBV2	.	TRBJ2-7	TRBD1	CASSGDRGYEQYF	TGTGCCAGCAGTGGGGACAGGGGCTACGAGCAGTACTTC
TRBV11-3	.	TRBJ2-2	TRBD2	CASSPGRGSGELFF	TGTGCCAGCAGCCCAGGGAGGGGCTCCGGGGAGCTGTTTTTT
TRBV6-1	few	TRBJ1-2	.	CASSEAAGNYGYTF	TGTGCCAGCAGTGAAGCGGCAGGGAACTATGGCTACACCTTC
TRBV9	.	TRBJ2-6	TRBD1	CASSVDRELSGANVLTF	TGTGCCAGCAGCGTCGACAGGGAACTCTCTGGGGCCAACGTCCTGACTTTC
TRBV4-1	.	TRBJ2-2	.	CASSQDLIGGRTGELFF	TGCGCCAGCAGCCAAGACCTAATAGGGGGGAGGACCGGGGAGCTGTTTTTT
TRBV27	.	TRBJ2-7	.	CASSLQGSGPFYEQYF	TGTGCCAGCAGTCTCCAAGGGTCAGGCCCCTTTTACGAGCAGTACTTC
TRBV7-9	.	TRBJ2-3	TRBD2	CASKIAGTRTDTQYF	TGTGCCAGTAAGATAGCGGGGACGCGCACAGATACGCAGTATTTT
TRBV29-1	once	TRBJ2-7	.	CSVMDGDEQYF	TGCAGCGTTATGGACGGAGACGAGCAGTACTTC
TRBV7-2	.	TRBJ2-5	.	CASSPNGLQETQYF	TGTGCCAGCAGCCCCAACGGGCTTCAAGAGACCCAGTACTTC